The 25 T cell receptor beta chains given below trace back to one sample, sequenced in a study of T cells after yellow fever vaccination. TCRdb ran MiXCR on the 5' RACE reads and lists one entry per CDR3 protein. The repertoire holds 250,000 to 400,000 distinct CDR3 sequences, with 4.1% as singletons. The starting material was PBMCs, obtained 5 days after the yellow fever booster vaccination. Receptors were obtained from a young man who received the YFV17D yellow fever vaccine.

There are many counts of this clonotype. The genes are TRBV12-3 or TRBV12-4 and TRBJ1-5, with D tentatively TRBD1 (5 bases). This CDR3 is built from 13 residues. The V end was cut by 6 bases, the J end by 3 bases, with 9 bases between. This CDR3 is CASSLTDNQPQHF. The CDR3 region has the DNA TGTGCCAGCAGCTTGACAGACAATCAGCCCCAGCATTTT.

This clonotype has at least ten counts. The V and J genes are TRBV5-1 and TRBJ2-3; D unresolved. V lost 1 base and J 1 base, leaving 10 bases between the germline ends. Germline loops: CDR1 SGHRS, CDR2 YFSETQ. The CDR3 has 15 residues. CDR3 sequence reads: CASSLYGVGTDTQYF. The CDR3 nucleotides are TGCGCCAGCAGCTTGTATGGGGTGGGCACAGATACGCAGTATTTT.

The chain couples TRBV23-1 to TRBJ2-3, with D possibly TRBD1 on 6 matching bases. TRBV23-1 is sorted into the ORF group, with uncertain function. V lost 4 bases and J lost 0, with 20 bases in between. The CDR3 is 18 residues long. CDR3 nucleotide sequence: TGCGCCAGCAGTCTCCCCCTCAGGGGATGGTGGAGCACAGATACGCAGTATTTT. Its protein is CASSLPLRGWWSTDTQYF.

This clonotype came up many times. The DNA for the CDR3 is TGTGCCAGCAGTTACGCGGTAGCGGGCACTGAAGCTTTCTTT. It translates to CASSYAVAGTEAFF. The chain carries TRBV6-6 and TRBJ1-1; the D is unclear. Germline loops: CDR1 MNHNY, CDR2 SVGAGI (reference sequence). V was cut by 2 bases and J by 4 bases, with 11 bases left in between. The CDR3 consists of 14 residues.

This clonotype was found a few times. The CDR3 here is CSAPWWGRGETQYF. The DNA of the CDR3 is TGCAGTGCCCCCTGGTGGGGGCGCGGGGAGACCCAGTACTTC. V and J are TRBV20-1 and TRBJ2-5, with D possibly being TRBD1 (6 bases). V was shortened by 6 bases and J by 5 bases, with 19 bases between the two germline ends. CDR1 is DFQATT and CDR2 is SNEGSKA in the germline V gene (reference sequence). This CDR3 is 14 amino acids long.

This clonotype was seen more than once but under ten times. DNA for the CDR3: TGCAGTGCATATTCCGGGGGCCTAGTCGGAAACACCATATATTTT. Its translation: CSAYSGGLVGNTIYF. The chain combines TRBV20-1 with TRBJ1-3, with TRBD1 as a possible D gene (6 bases). The V gene lost 6 bases and the J gene lost 4 bases, with 19 bases spanning the gap. This CDR3 region has 15 residues. Germline loops: CDR1 DFQATT, CDR2 SNEGSKA (reference sequence).

This clonotype has only a few counts. The chain carries TRBV29-1 and TRBJ2-7, with D tentatively TRBD1 (5 bases). The CDR3 runs to 12 residues. From germline, CDR1 is SQVTM and CDR2 ANQGSEA. V shed 8 bases and J shed 9 bases, with 20 bases lying between them. CDR3 bases: TGCAGCATATGGACACAAATTAGGGGGCAGTACTTC. Translating gives CSIWTQIRGQYF.

The rearrangement uses TRBV10-2 and TRBJ2-1, with 10 bases lining up with TRBD2. This CDR3 is built from 13 residues. V was pared by 5 bases and J by 9 bases, with 4 bases of the junction left unmatched. Germline V gene sequence: CDR1 WSHSY, CDR2 SAAADI. The CDR3 DNA is TGCGCCAGCAGTACGGGACTAGCGTCTGAGCAGTTCTTC. It codes for CASSTGLASEQFF.

This chain joins TRBV20-1 and TRBJ2-7; possible D gene TRBD1, 5 bases. Germline loops: CDR1 DFQATT, CDR2 SNEGSKA (reference sequence). The V end was cut by 6 bases, the J end by 5 bases, with 23 bases between. The CDR3 spans 15 residues. CDR3 coding DNA: TGCAGTGCCCCGGGCTGGTTGGCAGGGATCAACGAGCAGTACTTC. Its protein is CSAPGWLAGINEQYF.

There are a few counts of this clonotype. The CDR3 DNA sequence: TGTGCCAGCAGTGAAAGGCGGATAGGTCCCATTTCGACCCTCCACTTT. Amino acids: CASSERRIGPISTLHF. This rearrangement joins TRBV2 to TRBJ1-6; D gene unclear. V lost 2 bases and J lost 14, with 22 bases in between. Germline CDR1 SNHLY, CDR2 FYNNEI. This CDR3 spans 16 amino acids.

This clonotype was counted ten times or more. The chain combines TRBV7-2 with TRBJ1-1; perhaps TRBD1 as D (6 bases). Looked up from germline, CDR1 is SGHTA and CDR2 is FQGNSA. The CDR3 runs 13 residues. The V end lost 7 bases, the J end lost 5 bases, and 14 bases lay between the germline ends. CDR3 amino acids: CASTFQGLTEAFF. The CDR3 nucleotides are TGTGCCAGCACCTTTCAGGGGCTGACTGAAGCTTTCTTT. Complete variable domain (other parts from reference TRBV7-2 and TRBJ1-1): GAGVSQSPSNKVTEKGKDVELRCDPISGHTALYWYRQSLGQGLEFLIYFQGNSAPDKSGLPSDRFSAERTGGSVSTLTIQRTQQEDSAVYLCASTFQGLTEAFFGQGTRLTVV.

This rearrangement joins TRBV27 to TRBJ2-1, with no clear D. CDR1 and CDR2 from the germline V gene are MNHEY and SMNVEV (reference sequence). The CDR3 is 14 amino acids. The V end lost 5 bases, the J end lost 7 bases, and 15 bases lay between the germline ends. CDR3 protein: CASSRPDLKNEQFF. In nucleotides, the CDR3 is TGTGCCAGCAGTCGGCCAGATTTGAAGAATGAGCAGTTCTTC.

This clonotype turned up a few times. The chain links TRBV7-9 to TRBJ1-1, with TRBD1 identical over 10 bases. V shed 1 base, J shed 6 bases, and the junction held 8 bases outside the gene matches. Germline V CDR1 and CDR2: SEHNR, FQNEAQ (reference sequence). CDR3 length equals 16 residues. CDR3: CASSLDLGQGFPEAFF. As DNA, the CDR3 is TGTGCCAGCAGCTTAGACTTGGGACAGGGGTTCCCTGAAGCTTTCTTT.

The CDR3 DNA reads as TGCAGTGCTACCCCTGGCGGGGGGACCTACAATGAGCAGTTCTTC. Its translation: CSATPGGGTYNEQFF. The rearrangement links TRBV20-1 to TRBJ2-1, with 8 bases that match TRBD2. Germline V gives CDR1 DFQATT, CDR2 SNEGSKA (reference sequence). The V and J ends lost 4 bases and 2 bases, in that order; junction bases with no gene match: 7. The CDR3 totals 15 residues.

The chain carries TRBV7-3 and TRBJ2-3; 8 bases are shared with TRBD1. CDR1 and CDR2 from the germline V gene are SGHTA and FQGTGA. The length of the CDR3 is 16 residues. With 5 bases clipped from V and 1 base from J, the junction kept 8 bases outside the gene matches. The CDR3 region has the DNA TGTGCCAGCAGCCCTATCCCGGGACAGGGCACAGATACGCAGTATTTT. Its translation is CASSPIPGQGTDTQYF.

This clonotype was counted ten times or more. The chain is built from TRBV7-8 and TRBJ1-1; unclear D gene. Between the trimmed V and J ends, which lost 1 base and 3 bases, there was a span of 6 bases. CDR3 length: 13 residues. Per germline, CDR1 SGHVS and CDR2 FQNEAQ. CDR3 region: CASSLVRDTEAFF. CDR3 in DNA: TGTGCCAGCAGCTTAGTCCGGGACACTGAAGCTTTCTTT.

There are a few counts of this clonotype. V and J are TRBV7-6 and TRBJ1-5, with D maybe TRBD1 (5 bases). The CDR3 is 16 amino acids. Trimming shortened V by 2 bases and J by 6 bases, and 17 bases separated the two germline ends. CDR1 is SGHVS and CDR2 is FNYEAQ in the germline V gene. The CDR3 DNA reads as TGTGCCAGCAGCTTACGTCCGGGGCCCAACGCTCAGCCCCAGCATTTT. Translation gives CASSLRPGPNAQPQHF.

The chain links TRBV12-3 or TRBV12-4 to TRBJ2-2; tentative D call: TRBD1 (6 bases). This CDR3 spans 14 amino acids. The V and J ends lost 7 bases and 6 bases respectively, with 15 bases between them. This CDR3 is CASISQGYSGELFF. The CDR3, as DNA: TGTGCCAGCATTTCACAGGGATATTCCGGGGAGCTGTTTTTT.

The V call is TRBV7-2, the J call TRBJ1-5; no definite D call. CDR1 SGHTA and CDR2 FQGNSA come from the germline V gene. V was shortened by 1 base and J by 10 bases, with 8 bases between the two germline ends. CDR3 size: 12 residues. CDR3 amino acids: CASSLDAGPQHF. The CDR3 nucleotides read TGTGCCAGCAGCTTAGACGCGGGCCCCCAGCATTTT.

This clonotype turned up a few times. The rearrangement uses TRBV7-2 and TRBJ2-5; possibly TRBD1 for D (5 bases). Trimming took off 0 bases at V and 1 base at J, with 9 bases between the two ends. Germline V gene sequence: CDR1 SGHTA, CDR2 FQGNSA. The CDR3 consists of 15 residues. CDR3 in amino acids: CASSLAARAQETQYF. DNA for the CDR3: TGTGCCAGCAGCTTAGCGGCCAGGGCCCAAGAGACCCAGTACTTC.

This clonotype came up many times. The V call is TRBV7-9, the J call TRBJ1-4, with 7 positions matching TRBD1. Trimming cost V 5 bases and J 8 bases; bases outside gene matches: 8. Germline CDR1 reads SEHNR; CDR2 reads FQNEAQ (reference sequence). The CDR3 length is 14 residues. The CDR3 sequence: CASSHWDSEEKLFF. The DNA of the CDR3 is TGTGCCAGCAGCCACTGGGACAGTGAGGAAAAACTGTTTTTT.

The table lists this clonotype with a few counts. This rearrangement joins TRBV7-3 to TRBJ2-6; 7 bases align to TRBD1. There are 17 residues in the CDR3. The germline V gene has CDR1 SGHTA and CDR2 FQGTGA. Losses at the gene ends were 5 bases for V and 0 bases for J; bases not matched to a gene: 7. The CDR3 protein is CASSPGTALSGANVLTF. CDR3 nucleotide sequence: TGTGCCAGCAGCCCCGGGACAGCCCTCTCTGGGGCCAACGTCCTGACTTTC.

This clonotype showed up just a few times. The rearrangement joins TRBV7-9 to TRBJ1-5, with D perhaps matching TRBD1 (5 bases). CDR1 is SEHNR and CDR2 is FQNEAQ in the germline V gene (reference sequence). The ends were cut back, 6 bases at V and 0 bases at J, with 9 bases in the middle. CDR3 size: 14 residues. CDR3 in DNA: TGTGCCAGCAGTACGACAGTTAGCAATCAGCCCCAGCATTTT. Translated: CASSTTVSNQPQHF.

The V call is TRBV4-3, the J call TRBJ1-6, with TRBD1 as a possible D gene (5 bases). The CDR3 sequence is 15 residues long. V was shortened by 2 bases and J by 6 bases, with 11 bases between the two germline ends. Germline V gene data show CDR1 as LGHNA and CDR2 as YSLEER. CDR3 region: CASSQLGGANSPLHF. The CDR3 region has the DNA TGCGCCAGCAGCCAATTGGGAGGGGCTAATTCACCCCTCCACTTT.

For this clonotype: The junction departs from the called germline gene at one end, perhaps through a read error. This rearrangement joins TRBV7-2 to TRBJ2-5, with 14 bases fitting TRBD2. Germline V gene lookup returns CDR1 SGHTA and CDR2 FQGNSA. The CDR3 runs to 12 residues. CDR3 DNA sequence: TGTGCCAGCAGCCGACTAGCGGGGGGGCCTGGGTTC. This translates into CASSRLAGGPGF.